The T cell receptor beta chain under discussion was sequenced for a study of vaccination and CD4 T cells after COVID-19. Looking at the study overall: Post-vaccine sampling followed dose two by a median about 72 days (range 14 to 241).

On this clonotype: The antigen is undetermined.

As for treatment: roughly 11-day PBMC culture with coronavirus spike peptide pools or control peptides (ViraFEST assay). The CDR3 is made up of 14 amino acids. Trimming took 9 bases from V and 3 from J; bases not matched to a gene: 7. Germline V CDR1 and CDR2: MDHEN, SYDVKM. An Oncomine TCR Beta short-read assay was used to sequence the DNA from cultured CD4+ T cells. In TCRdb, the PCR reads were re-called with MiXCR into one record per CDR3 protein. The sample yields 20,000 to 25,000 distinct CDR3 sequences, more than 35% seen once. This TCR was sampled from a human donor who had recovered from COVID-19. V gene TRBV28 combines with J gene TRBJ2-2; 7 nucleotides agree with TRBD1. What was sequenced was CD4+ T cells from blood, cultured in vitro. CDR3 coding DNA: TGTGCCAGACGACGGACAGGATACACCGGGGAGCTGTTTTTT. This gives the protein CARRRTGYTGELFF. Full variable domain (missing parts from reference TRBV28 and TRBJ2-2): DVKVTQSSRYLVKRTGEKVFLECVQDMDHENMFWYRQDPGLGLRLIYFSYDVKMKEKGDIPEGYSVSREKKERFSLILESASTNQTSMYLCARRRTGYTGELFFGEGSRLTVL.